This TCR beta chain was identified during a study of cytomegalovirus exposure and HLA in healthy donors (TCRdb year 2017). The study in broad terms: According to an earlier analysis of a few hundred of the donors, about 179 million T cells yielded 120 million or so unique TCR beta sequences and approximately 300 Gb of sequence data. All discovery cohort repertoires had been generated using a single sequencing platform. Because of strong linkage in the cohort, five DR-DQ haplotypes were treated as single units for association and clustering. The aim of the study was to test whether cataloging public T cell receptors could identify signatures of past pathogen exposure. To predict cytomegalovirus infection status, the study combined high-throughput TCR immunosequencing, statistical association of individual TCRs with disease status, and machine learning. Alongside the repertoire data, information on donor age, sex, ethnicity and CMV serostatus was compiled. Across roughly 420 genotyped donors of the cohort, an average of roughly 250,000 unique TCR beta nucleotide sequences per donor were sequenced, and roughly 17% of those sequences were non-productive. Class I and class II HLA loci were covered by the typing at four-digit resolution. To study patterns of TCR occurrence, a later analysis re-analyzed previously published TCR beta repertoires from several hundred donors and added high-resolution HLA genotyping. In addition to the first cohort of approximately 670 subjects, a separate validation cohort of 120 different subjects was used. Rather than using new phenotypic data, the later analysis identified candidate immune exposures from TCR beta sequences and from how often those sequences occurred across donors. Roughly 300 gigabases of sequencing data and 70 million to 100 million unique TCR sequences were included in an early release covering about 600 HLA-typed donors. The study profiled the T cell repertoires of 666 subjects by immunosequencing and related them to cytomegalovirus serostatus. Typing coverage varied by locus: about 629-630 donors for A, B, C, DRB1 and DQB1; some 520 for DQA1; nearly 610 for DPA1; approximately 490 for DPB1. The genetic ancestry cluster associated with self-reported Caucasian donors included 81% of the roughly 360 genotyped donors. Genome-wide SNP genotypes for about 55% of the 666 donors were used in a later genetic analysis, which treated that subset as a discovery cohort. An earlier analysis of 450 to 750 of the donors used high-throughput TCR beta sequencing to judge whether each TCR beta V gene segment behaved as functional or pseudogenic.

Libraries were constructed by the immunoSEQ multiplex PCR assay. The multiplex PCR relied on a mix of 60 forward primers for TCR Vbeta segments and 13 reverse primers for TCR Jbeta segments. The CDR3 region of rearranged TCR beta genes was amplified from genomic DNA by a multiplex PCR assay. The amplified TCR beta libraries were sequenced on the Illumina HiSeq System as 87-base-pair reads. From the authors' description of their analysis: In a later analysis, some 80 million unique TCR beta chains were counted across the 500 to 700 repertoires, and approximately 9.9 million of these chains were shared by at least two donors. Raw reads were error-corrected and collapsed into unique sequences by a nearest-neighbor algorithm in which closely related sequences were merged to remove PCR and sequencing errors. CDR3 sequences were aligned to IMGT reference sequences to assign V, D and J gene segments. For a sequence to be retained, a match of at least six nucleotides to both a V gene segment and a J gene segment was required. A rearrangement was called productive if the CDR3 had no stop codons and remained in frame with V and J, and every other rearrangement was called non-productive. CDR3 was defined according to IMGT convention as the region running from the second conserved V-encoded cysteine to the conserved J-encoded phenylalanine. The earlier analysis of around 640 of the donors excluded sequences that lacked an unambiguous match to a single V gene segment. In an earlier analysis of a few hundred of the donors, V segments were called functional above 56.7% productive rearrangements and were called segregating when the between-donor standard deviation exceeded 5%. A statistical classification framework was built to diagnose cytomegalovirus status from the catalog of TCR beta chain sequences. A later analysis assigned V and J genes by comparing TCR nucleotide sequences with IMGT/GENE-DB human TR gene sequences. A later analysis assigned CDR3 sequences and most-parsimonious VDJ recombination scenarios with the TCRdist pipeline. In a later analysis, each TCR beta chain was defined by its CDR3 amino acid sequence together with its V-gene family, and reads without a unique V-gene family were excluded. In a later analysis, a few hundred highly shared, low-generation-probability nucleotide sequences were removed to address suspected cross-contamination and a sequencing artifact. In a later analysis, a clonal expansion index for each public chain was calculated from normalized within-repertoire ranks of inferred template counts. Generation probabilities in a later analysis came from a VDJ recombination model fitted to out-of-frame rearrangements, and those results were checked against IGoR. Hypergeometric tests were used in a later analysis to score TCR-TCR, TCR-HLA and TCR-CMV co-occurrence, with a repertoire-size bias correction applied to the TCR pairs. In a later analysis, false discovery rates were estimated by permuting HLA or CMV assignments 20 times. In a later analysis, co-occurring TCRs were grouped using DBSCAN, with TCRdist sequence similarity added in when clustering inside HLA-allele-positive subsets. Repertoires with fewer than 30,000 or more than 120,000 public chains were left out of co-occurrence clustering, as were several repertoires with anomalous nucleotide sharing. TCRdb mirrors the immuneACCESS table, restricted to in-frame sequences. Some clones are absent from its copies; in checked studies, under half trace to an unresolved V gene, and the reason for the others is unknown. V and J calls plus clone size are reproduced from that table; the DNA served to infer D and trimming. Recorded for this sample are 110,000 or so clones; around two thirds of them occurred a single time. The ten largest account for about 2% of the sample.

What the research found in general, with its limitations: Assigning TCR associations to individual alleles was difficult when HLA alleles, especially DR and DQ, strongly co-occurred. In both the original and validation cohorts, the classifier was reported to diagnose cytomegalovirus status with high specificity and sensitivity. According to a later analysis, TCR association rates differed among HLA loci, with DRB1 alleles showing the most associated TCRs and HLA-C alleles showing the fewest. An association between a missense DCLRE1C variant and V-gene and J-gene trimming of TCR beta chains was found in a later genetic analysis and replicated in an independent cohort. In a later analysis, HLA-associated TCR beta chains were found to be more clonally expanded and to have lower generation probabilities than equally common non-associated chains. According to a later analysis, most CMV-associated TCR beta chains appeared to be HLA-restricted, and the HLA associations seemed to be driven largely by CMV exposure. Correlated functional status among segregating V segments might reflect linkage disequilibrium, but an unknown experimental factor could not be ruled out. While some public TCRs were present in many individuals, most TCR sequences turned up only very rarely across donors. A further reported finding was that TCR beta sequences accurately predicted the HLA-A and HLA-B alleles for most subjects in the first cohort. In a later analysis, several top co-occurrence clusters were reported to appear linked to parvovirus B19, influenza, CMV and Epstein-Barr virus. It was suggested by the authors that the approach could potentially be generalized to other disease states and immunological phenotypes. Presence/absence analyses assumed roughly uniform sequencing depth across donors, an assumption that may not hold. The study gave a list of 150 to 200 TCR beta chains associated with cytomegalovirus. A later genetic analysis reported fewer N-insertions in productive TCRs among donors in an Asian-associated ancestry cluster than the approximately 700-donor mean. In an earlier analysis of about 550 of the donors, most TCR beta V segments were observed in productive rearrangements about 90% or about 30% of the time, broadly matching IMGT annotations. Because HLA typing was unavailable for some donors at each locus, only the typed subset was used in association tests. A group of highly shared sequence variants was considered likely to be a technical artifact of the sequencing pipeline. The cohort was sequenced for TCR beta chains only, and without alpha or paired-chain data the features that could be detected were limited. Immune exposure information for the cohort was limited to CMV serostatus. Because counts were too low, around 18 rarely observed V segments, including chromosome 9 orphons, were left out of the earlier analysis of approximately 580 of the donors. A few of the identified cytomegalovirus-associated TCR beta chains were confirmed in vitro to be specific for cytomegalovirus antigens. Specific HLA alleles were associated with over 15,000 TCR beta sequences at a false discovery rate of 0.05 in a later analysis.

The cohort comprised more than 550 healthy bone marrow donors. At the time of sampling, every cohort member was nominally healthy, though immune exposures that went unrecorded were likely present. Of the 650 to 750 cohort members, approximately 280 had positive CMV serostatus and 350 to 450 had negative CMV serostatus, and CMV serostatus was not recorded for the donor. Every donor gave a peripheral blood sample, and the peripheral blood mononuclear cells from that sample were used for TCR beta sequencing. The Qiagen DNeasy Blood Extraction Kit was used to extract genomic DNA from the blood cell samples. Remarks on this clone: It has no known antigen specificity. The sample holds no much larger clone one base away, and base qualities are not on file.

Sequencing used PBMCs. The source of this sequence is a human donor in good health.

This receptor has the CDR3 CASSNGQGGNQPQHF. The sequenced DNA: TGTGCCAGCAGTAACGGACAGGGGGGAAATCAGCCCCAGCATTTT. The chain joins TRBV6-5 to TRBJ1-5; TRBD1 agrees with 10 junctional bases. The germline V gene supplies CDR1 MNHEY and CDR2 SVGAGI. The CDR3, from cysteine to phenylalanine, totals 15 residues. Only the CDR3 part of the read is kept: 45 bases, read in frame from the first base. Compared with germline, V lacks 5 bases and J lacks 4 bases; bases without a gene match: 5.